The rows below give T cell receptor beta chains drawn from one sample of a study of OX40 agonist ivuxolimab in advanced cancers. This table comes from immunoSEQ multiplex PCR, and its TCRdb copy is limited to in-frame clones, with some not included. The sample contains approximately 94,000 clones, about nine tenths of which appear only once. This sample comprised CD4+ or CD8+ T cells sorted from blood, obtained in a trial of the OX40 agonist ivuxolimab. Source of these receptors: an adult with an advanced solid tumor such as melanoma, head and neck, liver or kidney cancer. CDR3s include the opening cysteine and the closing phenylalanine or tryptophan. Fields, in order: D gene, V gene, clone size, J gene, CDR3 protein, CDR3 DNA. D genes are given only for firm matches. Size is omitted from some rows. Given values are once, few, many or a class for expanded clones.

d_call: NA
v_call: TRBV11-2
clone_size: once
j_call: TRBJ2-4
cdr3_aa: CASSLNPDTLAKNIQYF
cdr3_nt: TGTGCCAGCAGCTTAAACCCCGACACCTTAGCCAAAAACATTCAGTACTTC

d_call: NA
v_call: TRBV11-1
clone_size: NA
j_call: TRBJ2-1
cdr3_aa: CASSLAPGGSYNEQFF
cdr3_nt: TGTGCCAGCAGCTTAGCGCCCGGCGGGTCCTACAATGAGCAGTTCTTC

d_call: NA
v_call: TRBV5-4
clone_size: NA
j_call: TRBJ1-2
cdr3_aa: CASSLVDSRYGYTF
cdr3_nt: TGTGCCAGCAGCTTGGTGGACTCTAGGTATGGCTACACCTTC

d_call: NA
v_call: TRBV19
clone_size: NA
j_call: TRBJ2-1
cdr3_aa: CASSTVRGGTLYNEQFF
cdr3_nt: TGTGCCAGTAGTACGGTTCGGGGCGGGACCCTATACAATGAGCAGTTCTTC

d_call: NA
v_call: TRBV30
clone_size: once
j_call: TRBJ1-2
cdr3_aa: CAWSVRERGRNGYTF
cdr3_nt: TGTGCCTGGAGTGTACGGGAGAGGGGAAGGAATGGCTACACCTTC

d_call: TRBD2
v_call: TRBV9
clone_size: few
j_call: TRBJ2-7
cdr3_aa: CASSGTASGGAYEQYF
cdr3_nt: TGTGCCAGCAGCGGAACCGCTAGCGGGGGAGCCTACGAGCAGTACTTC

d_call: NA
v_call: TRBV28
clone_size: once
j_call: TRBJ1-3
cdr3_aa: CASSEGRISGNTIYF
cdr3_nt: TGTGCCAGCAGTGAGGGACGGATCTCTGGAAACACCATATATTTT

d_call: NA
v_call: TRBV7-2
clone_size: NA
j_call: TRBJ2-7
cdr3_aa: CASSPGWNSYEQYF
cdr3_nt: TGTGCCAGCAGCCCAGGGTGGAACTCCTACGAGCAGTACTTC

d_call: TRBD2
v_call: TRBV19
clone_size: NA
j_call: TRBJ2-1
cdr3_aa: CASNQLAGVPNEQFF
cdr3_nt: TGTGCCAGTAACCAACTAGCGGGAGTTCCCAATGAGCAGTTCTTC

d_call: NA
v_call: TRBV19
clone_size: NA
j_call: TRBJ1-1
cdr3_aa: CASSPRQILNTEAFF
cdr3_nt: TGTGCCAGTAGTCCGAGACAGATCCTGAACACTGAAGCTTTCTTT

d_call: TRBD1
v_call: TRBV2
clone_size: NA
j_call: TRBJ1-6
cdr3_aa: CASQTRQGNSPLHF
cdr3_nt: TGTGCCAGCCAAACGAGACAGGGCAATTCACCCCTCCACTTT

d_call: NA
v_call: TRBV5-1
clone_size: NA
j_call: TRBJ1-1
cdr3_aa: CASSLDWGTEAFF
cdr3_nt: TGCGCCAGCAGCCTAGACTGGGGCACTGAAGCTTTCTTT

d_call: TRBD2
v_call: TRBV6-1
clone_size: NA
j_call: TRBJ2-3
cdr3_aa: CASTASGSLADTQYF
cdr3_nt: TGTGCCAGCACCGCTAGCGGGTCCCTGGCGGATACGCAGTATTTT

d_call: NA
v_call: TRBV30
clone_size: once
j_call: TRBJ2-3
cdr3_aa: CAWSRADTQYF
cdr3_nt: TGTGCCTGGAGTCGTGCAGATACGCAGTATTTT

d_call: TRBD1
v_call: TRBV6-1
clone_size: NA
j_call: TRBJ1-3
cdr3_aa: CASRRTGGNTIYF
cdr3_nt: TGTGCCAGCAGGCGGACAGGGGGAAACACCATATATTTT

d_call: TRBD1
v_call: TRBV27
clone_size: NA
j_call: TRBJ1-5
cdr3_aa: CASRGQGAGPQHF
cdr3_nt: TGTGCCAGCAGGGGGCAGGGGGCAGGGCCCCAGCATTTT

d_call: TRBD2
v_call: TRBV4-2
clone_size: NA
j_call: TRBJ2-5
cdr3_aa: CASARSGGAEETQYF
cdr3_nt: TGTGCCAGCGCCCGGAGCGGGGGGGCCGAGGAGACCCAGTACTTC

d_call: NA
v_call: TRBV5-1
clone_size: NA
j_call: TRBJ2-5
cdr3_aa: CASSLGGLGETQYF
cdr3_nt: TGCGCCAGCAGCTTGGGCGGTCTGGGCGAGACCCAGTACTTC

d_call: NA
v_call: TRBV2
clone_size: once
j_call: TRBJ2-5
cdr3_aa: CASREADRGTQYF
cdr3_nt: TGTGCCAGCAGAGAAGCGGATCGGGGGACCCAGTACTTC

d_call: NA
v_call: TRBV2
clone_size: NA
j_call: TRBJ2-2
cdr3_aa: CASRGGVDTGELFF
cdr3_nt: TGTGCCAGCAGGGGCGGGGTGGACACCGGGGAGCTGTTTTTT

d_call: TRBD1
v_call: TRBV6-1
clone_size: NA
j_call: TRBJ1-5
cdr3_aa: CASSSQGSNQPQHF
cdr3_nt: TGTGCCAGCAGTTCACAGGGGAGCAATCAGCCCCAGCATTTT

d_call: TRBD1
v_call: TRBV10-3
clone_size: NA
j_call: TRBJ2-7
cdr3_aa: CAISQPGQGGYEQYF
cdr3_nt: TGTGCCATCAGTCAACCGGGACAGGGGGGATACGAGCAGTACTTC

d_call: TRBD1
v_call: TRBV5-4
clone_size: NA
j_call: TRBJ2-7
cdr3_aa: CASSQGQVQEQYF
cdr3_nt: TGTGCCAGCAGCCAAGGACAGGTCCAAGAGCAGTACTTC

d_call: TRBD2
v_call: TRBV11-3
clone_size: NA
j_call: TRBJ2-2
cdr3_aa: CASSLTGTSGRGGELFF
cdr3_nt: TGTGCCAGCAGCTTGACCGGGACTAGCGGGAGAGGCGGGGAGCTGTTTTTT

d_call: NA
v_call: TRBV7-9
clone_size: NA
j_call: TRBJ2-7
cdr3_aa: CASSRSSYEQYF
cdr3_nt: TGTGCCAGCAGCCGGAGCTCCTACGAGCAGTACTTC

d_call: NA
v_call: TRBV29-1
clone_size: NA
j_call: TRBJ2-7
cdr3_aa: CSVAVVYEQYF
cdr3_nt: TGCAGCGTTGCTGTCGTTTACGAGCAGTACTTC

d_call: NA
v_call: TRBV5-1
clone_size: NA
j_call: TRBJ1-1
cdr3_aa: CASSPVRVGTEAFF
cdr3_nt: TGCGCCAGCAGCCCTGTCCGGGTAGGCACTGAAGCTTTCTTT

d_call: NA
v_call: TRBV29-1
clone_size: NA
j_call: TRBJ1-1
cdr3_aa: CSTYTGNTEAFF
cdr3_nt: TGCAGCACCTATACAGGGAACACTGAAGCTTTCTTT

d_call: NA
v_call: TRBV6-1
clone_size: NA
j_call: TRBJ2-3
cdr3_aa: CASSITDTQYF
cdr3_nt: TGTGCCAGCAGTATCACAGATACGCAGTATTTT

d_call: NA
v_call: TRBV27
clone_size: NA
j_call: TRBJ1-5
cdr3_aa: CASGRTHPQHF
cdr3_nt: TGTGCCAGCGGCCGGACTCACCCCCAGCATTTT

d_call: TRBD1
v_call: TRBV2
clone_size: NA
j_call: TRBJ2-1
cdr3_aa: CAGTGQGAHNEQFF
cdr3_nt: TGTGCCGGCACAGGACAGGGGGCCCACAATGAGCAGTTCTTC

d_call: NA
v_call: TRBV5-1
clone_size: NA
j_call: TRBJ2-7
cdr3_aa: CASSSPTYEQYF
cdr3_nt: TGCGCCAGCAGCTCCCCCACCTACGAGCAGTACTTC

d_call: NA
v_call: TRBV30
clone_size: NA
j_call: TRBJ1-2
cdr3_aa: CAWGRGDDYGYTF
cdr3_nt: TGTGCCTGGGGGAGGGGCGATGACTATGGCTACACCTTC

d_call: NA
v_call: TRBV5-1
clone_size: NA
j_call: TRBJ2-7
cdr3_aa: CASSFDVSETFSYEQYF
cdr3_nt: TGCGCCAGCAGCTTTGATGTTAGTGAGACTTTTTCCTACGAGCAGTACTTC

d_call: TRBD2
v_call: TRBV27
clone_size: NA
j_call: TRBJ2-1
cdr3_aa: CASSRTPGTRDNEQFF
cdr3_nt: TGTGCCAGCAGTCGAACCCCCGGGACTAGGGACAATGAGCAGTTCTTC

d_call: NA
v_call: TRBV29-1
clone_size: NA
j_call: TRBJ2-1
cdr3_aa: CSVEARESEFF
cdr3_nt: TGCAGCGTTGAAGCGCGAGAATCAGAGTTCTTC

d_call: TRBD2
v_call: TRBV29-1
clone_size: NA
j_call: TRBJ2-1
cdr3_aa: CSGRSGTNYNEQFF
cdr3_nt: TGCAGCGGCCGTTCCGGGACTAACTACAATGAGCAGTTCTTC

d_call: NA
v_call: TRBV5-1
clone_size: once
j_call: TRBJ2-1
cdr3_aa: CASSPVPGPGQFF
cdr3_nt: TGCGCCAGCAGCCCGGTCCCGGGCCCAGGGCAGTTCTTC

d_call: NA
v_call: TRBV30
clone_size: NA
j_call: TRBJ2-7
cdr3_aa: CACARADYEQYF
cdr3_nt: TGTGCCTGTGCCCGAGCGGACTACGAGCAGTACTTC

d_call: TRBD2
v_call: TRBV10-1
clone_size: NA
j_call: TRBJ2-1
cdr3_aa: CASSEQRGVAHEQFF
cdr3_nt: TGCGCCAGCAGTGAGCAGCGGGGGGTAGCGCATGAGCAGTTCTTC

d_call: NA
v_call: TRBV6-5
clone_size: NA
j_call: TRBJ1-2
cdr3_aa: CASSDGSYYGYTF
cdr3_nt: TGTGCCAGCAGTGACGGCAGCTACTATGGCTACACCTTC

d_call: TRBD1
v_call: TRBV5-1
clone_size: NA
j_call: TRBJ1-5
cdr3_aa: CASSLAGGTGQPQHF
cdr3_nt: TGCGCCAGCAGCTTGGCAGGGGGCACGGGTCAGCCCCAGCATTTT

d_call: NA
v_call: TRBV7-7
clone_size: NA
j_call: TRBJ2-3
cdr3_aa: CASSPTLTATQYF
cdr3_nt: TGTGCCAGCAGCCCAACTCTGACTGCTACGCAGTATTTT

d_call: NA
v_call: TRBV5-1
clone_size: NA
j_call: TRBJ1-1
cdr3_aa: CASSSTTGSLGAFF
cdr3_nt: TGCGCCAGCAGCTCCACTACAGGTTCCCTCGGAGCTTTCTTT

d_call: NA
v_call: TRBV4-1
clone_size: NA
j_call: TRBJ1-1
cdr3_aa: CASSQAPGTENTEAFF
cdr3_nt: TGCGCCAGCAGCCAAGCGCCCGGGACGGAGAACACTGAAGCTTTCTTT

d_call: TRBD1
v_call: TRBV11-1
clone_size: NA
j_call: TRBJ1-2
cdr3_aa: CASSLTDRGYGYTF
cdr3_nt: TGTGCCAGCAGCTTAACCGACAGGGGCTATGGCTACACCTTC

d_call: TRBD2
v_call: TRBV19
clone_size: NA
j_call: TRBJ2-1
cdr3_aa: CASSMIRTSGSSRNEQFF
cdr3_nt: TGTGCCAGTAGTATGATTAGGACTAGCGGGAGTTCTCGGAATGAGCAGTTCTTC

d_call: TRBD2
v_call: TRBV30
clone_size: NA
j_call: TRBJ2-3
cdr3_aa: CAWSVPGGAYTQYF
cdr3_nt: TGTGCCTGGAGTGTCCCCGGGGGGGCTTATACGCAGTATTTT

d_call: NA
v_call: TRBV6-1
clone_size: once
j_call: TRBJ2-7
cdr3_aa: CATTTMRNNPYEQYF
cdr3_nt: TGTGCCACCACAACAATGAGGAATAACCCCTACGAGCAGTACTTC

d_call: NA
v_call: TRBV15
clone_size: NA
j_call: TRBJ2-6
cdr3_aa: CATSPSRAVSGANVLTF
cdr3_nt: TGTGCCACCAGCCCGTCCCGAGCGGTCTCTGGGGCCAACGTCCTGACTTTC

d_call: NA
v_call: TRBV21-1
clone_size: NA
j_call: TRBJ2-7
cdr3_aa: CASSKVGGTSSEQYF
cdr3_nt: TGTGCCAGCAGCAAAGTTGGCGGGACTAGCTCCGAGCAGTACTTC

d_call: NA
v_call: TRBV11-2
clone_size: NA
j_call: TRBJ2-1
cdr3_aa: CASPFDEELEQFF
cdr3_nt: TGTGCCAGCCCCTTCGATGAGGAGTTGGAGCAGTTCTTC

d_call: NA
v_call: TRBV7-3
clone_size: NA
j_call: TRBJ1-3
cdr3_aa: CASSSVGGRGNTIYF
cdr3_nt: TGTGCCAGCAGCTCGGTTGGGGGTCGAGGAAACACCATATATTTT